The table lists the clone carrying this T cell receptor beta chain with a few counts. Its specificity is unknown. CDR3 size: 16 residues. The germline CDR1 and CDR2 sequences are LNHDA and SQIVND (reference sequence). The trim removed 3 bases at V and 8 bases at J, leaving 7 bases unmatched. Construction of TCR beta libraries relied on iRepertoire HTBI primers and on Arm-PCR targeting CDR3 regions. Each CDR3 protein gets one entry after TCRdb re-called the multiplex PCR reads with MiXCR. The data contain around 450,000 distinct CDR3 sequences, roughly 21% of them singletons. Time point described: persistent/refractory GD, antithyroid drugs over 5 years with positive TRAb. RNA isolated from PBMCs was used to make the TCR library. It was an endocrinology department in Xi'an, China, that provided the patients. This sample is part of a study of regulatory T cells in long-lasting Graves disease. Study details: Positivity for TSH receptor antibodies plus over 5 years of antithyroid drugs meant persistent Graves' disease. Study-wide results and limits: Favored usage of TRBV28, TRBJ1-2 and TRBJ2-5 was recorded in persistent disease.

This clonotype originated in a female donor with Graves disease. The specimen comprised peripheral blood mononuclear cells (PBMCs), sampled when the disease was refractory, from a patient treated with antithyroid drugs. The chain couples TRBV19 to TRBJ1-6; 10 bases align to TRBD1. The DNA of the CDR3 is TGTGCCAGTAGTATGAGAGGGGACAGGGGTGATTCACCCCTCCACTTT. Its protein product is CASSMRGDRGDSPLHF.